Listed here are 27 T cell receptor beta chains from one sample, sequenced in a study of T-cell reconstitution after alpha-beta-depleted transplantation in children. Unique molecular identifiers tagged the TCRbeta library. TCRdb processed the PCR reads anew with MiXCR; each CDR3 protein has one entry. The sample has approximately 200,000 distinct CDR3 sequences; 13% to 15% are singletons. Sequencing was performed on PBMCs from the stem cell graft donor, taken from the stem cell graft. Receptor source: a human donor who donated a stem cell graft to a child with acute lymphoblastic leukemia.

This clonotype was seen at least ten times. V gene TRBV19 combines with J gene TRBJ1-5; 10 positions agree with TRBD1. V was pared by 5 bases and J by 7 bases, with 14 bases of the junction left unmatched. There are 17 residues in the CDR3. The germline gives CDR1 LNHDA, CDR2 SQIVND (reference sequence). The CDR3 is CASSLFPRDRGDQPQHF. In DNA, the CDR3 is TGTGCCAGTAGTCTCTTCCCCCGGGACAGGGGAGACCAGCCCCAGCATTTT. The variable domain in full, with the rest retrieved from reference TRBV19 and TRBJ1-5, is DGGITQSPKYLFRKEGQNVTLSCEQNLNHDAMYWYRQDPGQGLRLIYYSQIVNDFQKGDIAEGYSVSREKKESFPLTVTSAQKNPTAFYLCASSLFPRDRGDQPQHFGDGTRLSIL.

This clonotype was recorded at least ten times. The V and J genes are TRBV20-1 and TRBJ1-2; the D gene is possibly TRBD1 (6 bases). V was cut by 8 bases and J by 3 bases, with 19 bases left in between. The V gene's germline CDR1 is DFQATT and CDR2 SNEGSKA (reference sequence). This CDR3 spans 14 amino acids. Here the CDR3 DNA reads TGCAGTCTAGACAGGAGTATAGTGGACTATGGCTACACCTTC. It specifies CSLDRSIVDYGYTF.

This clonotype came up many times. The chain links TRBV20-1 to TRBJ2-1; a weak D match, TRBD1 (5 bases). V was cut by 2 bases and J by 15 bases, with 20 bases left in between. Germline-derived CDR1 and CDR2 are DFQATT and SNEGSKA (reference sequence). The CDR3 spans 13 residues. In nucleotides, the CDR3 is TGCAGTGCTAGAACCCCCCCTCCTGGACATTGGTTCTTC. This sequence encodes CSARTPPPGHWFF.

The sample holds many counts of this clonotype. V and J are TRBV5-4 and TRBJ2-1; D perhaps matches TRBD1 (6 bases). CDR3 length equals 16 residues. In germline, CDR1 is SGHNT, CDR2 YYREEE (reference sequence). V was shortened by 1 base and J by 0 bases, with 11 bases between the two germline ends. The CDR3 sequence: CASSLPRQASYNEQFF. The CDR3 DNA sequence: TGTGCCAGCAGCTTGCCCCGACAGGCCTCCTACAATGAGCAGTTCTTC. Full variable domain (missing parts from reference TRBV5-4 and TRBJ2-1): ETGVTQSPTHLIKTRGQQVTLRCSSQSGHNTVSWYQQALGQGPQFIFQYYREEENGRGNFPPRFSGLQFPNYSSELNVNALELDDSALYLCASSLPRQASYNEQFFGPGTRLTVL.

This clonotype was observed at least ten times. The chain couples TRBV20-1 to TRBJ1-1; D not certain. The CDR3 loop spans 15 amino acids. Per germline, CDR1 DFQATT and CDR2 SNEGSKA (reference sequence). V dropped 7 bases and J dropped 0 bases, with 18 bases sitting between them. The CDR3, as DNA: TGCAGTGATGAAAGGGTTAATAGCATGAACACTGAAGCTTTCTTT. Its translation is CSDERVNSMNTEAFF.

This clonotype was counted many times. The chain combines TRBV6-1 with TRBJ1-2, with D hard to call. Germline lookup yields CDR1 MNHNS and CDR2 SASEGT. The ends were cut back, 3 bases at V and 4 bases at J, with 3 bases in the middle. The CDR3 runs to 11 residues. The DNA for the CDR3 is TGTGCCAGCAGTGAGAGCTATGGCTACACCTTC. Amino acid sequence: CASSESYGYTF.

Ten or more counts support this clonotype. The chain joins TRBV6-5 to TRBJ1-2, with TRBD1 identical over 8 bases. This CDR3 is 15 amino acids long. Trimming cost V 2 bases and J 4 bases; bases outside gene matches: 6. The germline CDR1 and CDR2 sequences are MNHEY and SVGAGI. The CDR3 is CASSYGGQGLYGYTF. In DNA, the CDR3 is TGTGCCAGCAGTTACGGCGGACAGGGCCTCTATGGCTACACCTTC.

This clonotype was detected many times. The chain carries TRBV7-6 and TRBJ2-7; D not resolved. Germline V gene data show CDR1 as SGHVS and CDR2 as FNYEAQ. The CDR3 loop spans 12 amino acids. Trimming shortened V by 4 bases and J by 3 bases, and 7 bases separated the two germline ends. Written as DNA, the CDR3 is TGTGCCAGCAGCTATGGAGACTACGAGCAGTACTTC. It specifies CASSYGDYEQYF. The whole variable domain, filled in from reference TRBV7-6 and TRBJ2-7, reads GAGVSQSPRYKVTKRGQDVALRCDPISGHVSLYWYRQALGQGPEFLTYFNYEAQQDKSGLPNDRFSAERPEGSISTLTIQRTEQRDSAMYRCASSYGDYEQYFGPGTRLTVT.

At least ten counts were recorded for this clonotype. The rearrangement links TRBV20-1 to TRBJ2-2; D ambiguous. The CDR3 contains 13 residues. Germline V lookup: CDR1 DFQATT, CDR2 SNEGSKA (reference sequence). V lost 0 bases and J lost 6, with 8 bases in between. In DNA, the CDR3 is TGCAGTGCTAGAGAGACCAGCGCCGGGGAGCTGTTTTTT. Translation: CSARETSAGELFF.

As to this clonotype: Just one base apart from a much larger clone, this may be a read error. V is TRBV6-5 and J is TRBJ2-1, with 9 bases fitting TRBD2. This CDR3 comprises 15 residues. CDR1 is MNHEY and CDR2 is SVGAGI in the germline V gene. Trimming removed 2 bases from V and 12 bases from J; junction bases left unmatched: 11. The CDR3 bases are TGTGCCAGCAGTTACCTCAGAGCAGCGGGAGGTGGGCAGTTCTTC. Translating it yields CASSYLRAAGGGQFF.

In the case of this clonotype: A much more abundant neighbour one base away suggests this may be a read error. V and J are TRBV5-1 and TRBJ1-1, with D perhaps matching TRBD1 (5 bases). Germline CDR1 is SGHRS and CDR2 is YFSETQ. The CDR3 is made up of 13 amino acids. The CDR3 loop is CASSSDKNTEALF. The CDR3 DNA reads as TGCGCCAGCAGTTCGGACAAGAACACTGAAGCTTTGTTT.

In its sample, this clonotype was seen many times. V usage is TRBV30 and J usage is TRBJ1-1; D is uncertain. This CDR3 spans 14 amino acids. Between the trimmed V and J ends, which lost 0 bases and 4 bases, there was a span of 12 bases. CDR1 is GTSNPN and CDR2 is SVGIG in the germline V gene (reference sequence). The CDR3 sequence: CAWSVTGFGTEAFF. The CDR3 DNA reads as TGTGCCTGGAGTGTTACCGGGTTCGGCACTGAAGCTTTCTTT. The entire variable domain, with the rest obtained from reference TRBV30 and TRBJ1-1, is as follows: SQTIHQWPATLVQPVGSPLSLECTVEGTSNPNLYWYRQAAGRGLQLLFYSVGIGQISSEVPQNLSASRPQDRQFILSSKKLLLSDSGFYLCAWSVTGFGTEAFFGQGTRLTVV.

V is TRBV3-1 and J is TRBJ2-7; D perhaps matches TRBD1 (6 bases). Germline CDR1 LGHDT, CDR2 YNNKEL (reference sequence). This CDR3 region has 14 residues. V lost 2 bases and J 5 bases, leaving 13 bases between the germline ends. In DNA form, the CDR3 reads TGTGCCAGCAGCCAAACCAACAGGGACCACGAGCAGTACTTC. The encoded protein is CASSQTNRDHEQYF.

This clonotype has a count of ten or more. This rearrangement joins TRBV12-3 or TRBV12-4 to TRBJ1-1; D remains ambiguous. The germline V and J ends were trimmed by 0 bases and 6 bases, with 8 bases remaining between them. CDR3 length equals 13 residues. The CDR3 loop reads CASSLASDSEAFF. The CDR3 bases are TGTGCCAGCAGTTTAGCCTCGGACTCTGAAGCTTTCTTT.

The table lists this clonotype with a few counts. The V gene is TRBV6-1, the J gene TRBJ2-1; TRBD2 matches 7 bases. In germline, CDR1 is MNHNS, CDR2 SASEGT. This CDR3 has 16 amino acids. V gave up 4 bases and J gave up 8 bases; unmatched junction bases: 14. CDR3 loop: CASSGKTSLVDDEQFF. The CDR3 nucleotides read TGTGCCAGCAGTGGAAAGACTAGCCTGGTCGACGATGAGCAGTTCTTC.

The chain recombines TRBV12-3 or TRBV12-4 with TRBJ2-7; 8 bases are a match to TRBD2. This CDR3 is built from 17 residues. V was clipped by 3 bases and J by 3 bases; unmatched bases: 13. CDR3 residues: CASSFGLAPTPDYEQYF. DNA of the CDR3: TGTGCCAGCAGTTTCGGACTAGCTCCGACACCCGACTACGAGCAGTACTTC.

This clonotype has ten or more counts. V and J are TRBV20-1 and TRBJ2-7, with D possibly being TRBD1 (6 bases). V shed 0 bases and J shed 2 bases, with 14 bases lying between them. Per germline, CDR1 DFQATT and CDR2 SNEGSKA (reference sequence). The CDR3 covers 15 residues. CDR3 nucleotide sequence: TGCAGTGCTAGAGATGGACAGCGAATAACCTACGAGCAGTACTTC. Its protein product is CSARDGQRITYEQYF.

This clonotype has just a few counts. The chain uses TRBV29-1 and TRBJ2-7, with 7 bases fitting TRBD2. Losses at the gene ends were 7 bases for V and 2 bases for J; bases not matched to a gene: 11. Looked up from germline, CDR1 is SQVTM and CDR2 is ANQGSEA. The CDR3 consists of 14 residues. CDR3 protein: CSAVKRGPPYEQYF. The CDR3 DNA is TGCAGCGCCGTTAAGCGGGGCCCTCCCTACGAGCAGTACTTC.

The chain combines TRBV11-2 with TRBJ2-1; 16 bases align to TRBD2. The V gene's germline CDR1 is SGHAT and CDR2 FQNNGV. The CDR3 is 14 residues long. With 5 bases clipped from V and 15 bases from J, the junction kept 7 bases outside the gene matches. The CDR3 bases are TGTGCCAGCAGCGAGGGACTAGCGGGAGGGGCCGGGTTCTTC. Translating gives CASSEGLAGGAGFF.

This clonotype occurred many times. The chain joins TRBV5-6 to TRBJ2-3; D ambiguous. Per germline, CDR1 SGHDT and CDR2 YYEEEE. Trimming left V 2 bases short and J 0 bases short, with 10 bases between. The CDR3 runs to 15 residues. The CDR3 reads CASSFNIGSTDTQYF. DNA for the CDR3: TGTGCCAGCAGCTTTAACATCGGAAGCACAGATACGCAGTATTTT.

This clonotype has at least ten counts. The V gene is TRBV27, the J gene TRBJ1-6; 7 bases are a match to TRBD1. Germline trimming cut 6 bases from V and 9 bases from J; bases unmatched to any gene: 8. CDR1 and CDR2 (germline): MNHEY, SMNVEV (reference sequence). The CDR3 is made up of 14 amino acids. The DNA for the CDR3 is TGTGCCAGCAGGGGGGTGACAGGGACTTCACCCCTCCACTTT. It is translated as CASRGVTGTSPLHF.

This clonotype has at least ten counts. The J gene is TRBJ2-3, the V gene TRBV15; tentatively, D is TRBD1 or TRBD2 (5 bases each). This CDR3 has 16 amino acids. Germline V gives CDR1 LNHNV, CDR2 YYDKDF (reference sequence). V gave up 1 base and J gave up 7 bases, with 18 bases separating them. The CDR3 nucleotides are TGTGCCACCAGCAGAGCGGGGTCGGCAGGGCAAAATACGCAGTATTTT. This codes for CATSRAGSAGQNTQYF.

This clonotype was counted at least ten times. The chain carries TRBV2 and TRBJ2-1, with D unresolved. V shed 2 bases and J shed 13 bases, with 9 bases lying between them. Germline CDR1 reads SNHLY; CDR2 reads FYNNEI. The CDR3 runs to 11 residues. CDR3 nucleotide sequence: TGTGCCAGCAGTGAATTGATCCCCCAGTTCTTC. It encodes CASSELIPQFF.

This clonotype was picked up a small number of times. The chain uses TRBV4-1 and TRBJ2-1; 7 positions agree with TRBD1. J lost 6 bases, V lost 5 bases, and 13 bases had no gene match. The CDR3 is made up of 16 amino acids. Per germline, CDR1 MGHRA and CDR2 YSYEKL. The DNA of the CDR3 is TGCGCCAGCAGCTTGGGGACAGAGGGGTTGTTCAATGAGCAGTTCTTC. Residues: CASSLGTEGLFNEQFF.

This clonotype was detected ten times or more. The rearrangement joins TRBV20-1 to TRBJ2-5, with TRBD1 identical over 8 bases. Germline loops: CDR1 DFQATT, CDR2 SNEGSKA (reference sequence). With V trimmed by 5 bases and J by 5 bases, 4 bases remained unmatched. This CDR3 region has 12 residues. CDR3 amino acids: CSAAGGRETQYF. As DNA, the CDR3 is TGCAGTGCTGCAGGGGGCCGGGAGACCCAGTACTTC.

The V call is TRBV21-1, the J call TRBJ2-4; the table calls TRBD1, which could not be checked here. TRBV21-1 is termed a pseudogene. The CDR3 is 14 amino acids. As DNA, the CDR3 is TGTGCCAGCAGCCCGGGACATAAAAAAAACATTCAGTACTTC. Translated, it gives CASSPGHKKNIQYF.

This clonotype was counted many times. The chain links TRBV21-1 to TRBJ2-5; TRBD1 was called by the table and not checked on the DNA. TRBV21-1 is annotated as a pseudogene. The CDR3 is 14 residues long. CDR3 nucleotide sequence: TGTGCCAGCAGCAACCGGGACAGGGAAGAGACCCAGTACTTC. Protein: CASSNRDREETQYF.